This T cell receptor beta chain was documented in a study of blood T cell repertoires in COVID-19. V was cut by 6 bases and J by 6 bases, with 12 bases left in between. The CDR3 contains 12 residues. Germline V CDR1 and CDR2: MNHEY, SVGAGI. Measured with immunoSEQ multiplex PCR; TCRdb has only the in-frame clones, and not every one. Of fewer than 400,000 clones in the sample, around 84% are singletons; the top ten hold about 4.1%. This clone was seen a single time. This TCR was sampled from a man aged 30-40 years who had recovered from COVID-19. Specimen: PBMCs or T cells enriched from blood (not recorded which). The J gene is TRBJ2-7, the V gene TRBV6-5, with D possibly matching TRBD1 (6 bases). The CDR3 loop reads CASSSGRGEQYF. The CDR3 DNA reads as TGTGCCAGCAGCTCCGGCAGGGGCGAGCAGTACTTC.